This paragraph reports one TCR beta chain. V lost 3 bases and J lost 2; bases outside the gene matches: 10. Germline V gene data show CDR1 as GTSNPN and CDR2 as SVGIG (reference sequence). The CDR3 runs 15 residues. These data belong to a study of blood T cell repertoires in COVID-19. Across the study: The study drew acute and convalescent COVID-19 samples from the United States, Italy and Spain. Sources were T cells, B-cell-depleted T cells, or PBMCs; the material itself was cDNA or gDNA.

Per the authors' pipeline: Estimates of nucleated cell counts were drawn from the amplification of reference gene primers. Clones were read by immunoSEQ multiplex PCR, and TCRdb kept only the in-frame ones, dropping some. V and J calls and clone size are as listed in that table; D and trimming were resolved from the DNA. This table holds under 50,000 clones, around 80% found once. This receptor was identified in a man older than 75 with active or convalescent COVID-19. Material for sequencing was peripheral blood. This rearrangement joins TRBV30 to TRBJ2-7; 7 bases fit TRBD1. Here the CDR3 DNA reads TGTGCCTGGAGGGAGACAGGGTTGGCCCCCTACGAGCAGTACTTC. Protein sequence: CAWRETGLAPYEQYF.